What follows are 9 T cell receptor beta chains derived from one specimen sequenced in a study of T cells in Graves' hyperthyroidism and ophthalmopathy. The TCR beta CDR3 regions underwent amplification using RNA transcripts as the source. Primed by the HTBI set, a first-round RT-PCR was run on the TCR CDR3. In TCRdb, the multiplex PCR reads were re-called with MiXCR into one record per CDR3 protein. Of under 500,000 distinct CDR3 sequences listed, over 13% were seen once; the top ten hold around 28%. The sample consisted of blood. The source of these receptors is a middle-aged man with Graves' ophthalmopathy.

There are a few counts of this clonotype. V gene TRBV5-6 combines with J gene TRBJ1-1, with D possibly being TRBD1 (5 bases). CDR3 length equals 16 residues. The V end lost 0 bases, the J end lost 4 bases, and 16 bases lay between the germline ends. Germline values: CDR1 SGHDT, CDR2 YYEEEE. DNA of the CDR3: TGTGCCAGCAGCTTGGAAATACGCGGGGGGTCCACTGAAGCTTTCTTT. Translated: CASSLEIRGGSTEAFF.

This clonotype was recorded a few times. As DNA, the CDR3 is TGTGCCAGCAGTGAATGGGGTAGCGGGGGCCCCTACGAGCAGTACTTC. Amino acid sequence: CASSEWGSGGPYEQYF. V gene TRBV25-1 combines with J gene TRBJ2-7, with 9 positions matching TRBD2. Germline V gene lookup returns CDR1 MGHDK and CDR2 SYGVNS. Losses at the gene ends were 1 base for V and 2 bases for J; bases not matched to a gene: 6. The CDR3 has 16 residues.

In this sample, this clonotype turned up many times. A read error may produce the germline difference seen at one junction end. The rearrangement uses TRBV7-7 and TRBJ2-5, with 9 bases that match TRBD1. CDR3 length equals 15 residues. Germline V gene data show CDR1 as SSHAT and CDR2 as FNYEAQ (reference sequence). The CDR3 region is CASSMDRGRLETQYF. The CDR3 region has the DNA TGTGCTAGCAGCATGGACAGGGGCCGTTTAGAGACCCAGTACTTC.

This clonotype has a count of ten or more. V gene TRBV5-1 combines with J gene TRBJ2-7, with 9 bases aligning to TRBD2. Germline V gene data show CDR1 as SGHRS and CDR2 as YFSETQ. The CDR3 spans 14 residues. V trimming: 4 bases; J trimming: 4 bases; junction bases outside the gene matches: 6. CDR3 nucleotides: TGCGCCAGCAGCCCGGATAGCGGGAGTTACGAGCAGTACTTC. This gives the protein CASSPDSGSYEQYF.

V usage is TRBV24-1 and J usage is TRBJ2-1, with TRBD2 matching over 11 bases. The CDR3 runs to 17 residues. After removal of 3 bases from V and 6 bases from J, the junction contained 9 bases not matched to a gene. CDR1 is KGHDR, CDR2 SFDVKD, per germline. The DNA of the CDR3 is TGTGCCACCAGTGATGGGTTAGCGGGAGGGCCGGGCAATGAGCAGTTCTTC. Amino acid sequence: CATSDGLAGGPGNEQFF.

The chain has TRBV15 and TRBJ2-1; D is ambiguous. The CDR3 sequence is 14 residues long. V was pared by 0 bases and J by 2 bases, with 5 bases between. Germline lookup yields CDR1 LNHNV and CDR2 YYDKDF (reference sequence). The chain's CDR3 is CATSRDLAYNEQFF. CDR3 sequence (DNA): TGTGCCACCAGCAGAGATCTGGCCTACAATGAGCAGTTCTTC.

Worth noting for this clonotype: Being one base from a much bigger clone, this may be a read error. This chain uses TRBV11-2 with TRBJ2-1, with D hard to call. V gave up 8 bases and J gave up 2 bases, with 16 bases separating them. Germline V gives CDR1 SGHAT, CDR2 FQNNGV. The CDR3 is 15 amino acids. In DNA form, the CDR3 reads TGTGCCAGCTCCCTCCGGAACGTCGCCTACAATGAGCAGTTCTTC. Encoded protein: CASSLRNVAYNEQFF.

This clonotype came up many times. V gene TRBV28 combines with J gene TRBJ1-2; no reliable D call. Trimming pared 8 bases from V and 6 bases from J, leaving 16 bases between. Germline CDR1 MDHEN, CDR2 SYDVKM. This CDR3 spans 13 amino acids. The CDR3 DNA sequence: TGTGCCAGCTCGCCCCCGGGTCTCGATGGCTACACCTTC. Protein sequence: CASSPPGLDGYTF.

The table lists this clonotype with many counts. V gene TRBV11-1 combines with J gene TRBJ2-7; D is unresolved. Looked up from germline, CDR1 is SGHAT and CDR2 is FQDESV (reference sequence). V was cut by 1 base and J by 2 bases, with 9 bases left in between. The CDR3 is 14 amino acids. CDR3 amino acids: CASSLVANPYEQYF. CDR3 bases: TGTGCCAGCAGCTTAGTCGCTAACCCCTACGAGCAGTACTTC.